Described below is a single T cell receptor (beta chain) sequence and its context. The record originates from a study of shared T cell receptors in the human thymus. CDR1 is ENHRY, CDR2 SYGVKD, per germline. V was pared by 3 bases and J by 1 base, with 3 bases of the junction left unmatched. CDR3 size: 15 residues. The repertoire was sequenced with immunoSEQ multiplex PCR; TCRdb's copy has only in-frame clones and lacks some. The sample gives over 450,000 clones, 78% of which show up once; roughly 0.013% is in the top ten. This sample was also put to use in a study of human thymus T cells. That source adds: The sample donors, healthy Finnish infants, were having corrective surgery for congenital heart defects. During corrective heart surgery, resections were taken, and the thymus tissue came from them. What related research reported was that thymic repertoires overlapped highly among unrelated individuals.

The sample taken for sequencing was thymocytes. This sequence originates from a boy under three years old with a congenital heart defect. The V gene is TRBV10-3, the J gene TRBJ1-2, with 9 bases that match TRBD1. The CDR3: CAISDGTGLNYGYTF. The CDR3 DNA follows: TGTGCCATCAGTGATGGGACAGGGCTTAACTATGGCTACACCTTC.